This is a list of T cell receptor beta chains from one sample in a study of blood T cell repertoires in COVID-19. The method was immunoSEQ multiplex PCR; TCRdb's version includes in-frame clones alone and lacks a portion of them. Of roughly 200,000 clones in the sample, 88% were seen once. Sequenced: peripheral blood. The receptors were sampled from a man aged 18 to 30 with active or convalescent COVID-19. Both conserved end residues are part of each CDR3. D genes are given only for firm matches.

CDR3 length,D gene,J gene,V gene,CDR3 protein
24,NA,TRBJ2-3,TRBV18,CASSPLPGQGAPGTSGTSTDTQYF
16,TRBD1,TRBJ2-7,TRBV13,CASTNLGGQGFDEQYF
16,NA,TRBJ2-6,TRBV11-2,CASSLGQGSGANVLTF
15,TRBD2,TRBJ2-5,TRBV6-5,CASSIASGRQETQYF
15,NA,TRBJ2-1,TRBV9,CASSVVGGVYNEQFF
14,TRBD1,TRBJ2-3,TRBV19,CATRDRGTLDTQYF
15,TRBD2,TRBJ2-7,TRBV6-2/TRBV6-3,CASSSRLAGLYEQYF
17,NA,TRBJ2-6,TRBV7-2,CASTAWERPSGANVLTF
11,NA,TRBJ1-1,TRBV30,CAWKNRTVAFF
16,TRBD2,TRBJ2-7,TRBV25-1,CASSSSGTSGRGEQYF
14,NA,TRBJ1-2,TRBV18,CASSPPISGAGYTF
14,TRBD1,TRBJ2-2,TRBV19,CASSMGQGVGELFF
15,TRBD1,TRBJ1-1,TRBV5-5,CASSFQGGSGAEAFF
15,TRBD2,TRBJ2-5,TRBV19,CASSPRLAVQETQYF
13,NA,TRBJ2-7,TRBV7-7,CASSLSAQSEQYF
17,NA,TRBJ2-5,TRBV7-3,CASSPFPRGSQGETQYF
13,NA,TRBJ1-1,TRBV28,CASRTQGNTEAFF
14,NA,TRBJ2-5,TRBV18,CASSPSRTEETQYF
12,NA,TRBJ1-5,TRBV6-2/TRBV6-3,CASSSGNQPQHF